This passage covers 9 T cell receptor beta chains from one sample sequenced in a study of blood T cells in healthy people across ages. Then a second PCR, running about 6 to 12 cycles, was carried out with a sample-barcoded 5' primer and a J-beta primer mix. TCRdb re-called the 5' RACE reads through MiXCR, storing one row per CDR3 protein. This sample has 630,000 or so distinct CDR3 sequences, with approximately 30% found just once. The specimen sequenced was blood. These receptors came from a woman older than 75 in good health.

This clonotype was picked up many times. The CDR3 nucleotides are TGTGCCAGCAGCCCTGGCGGGGGGCTTGGAGGGACGCAGTATTTT. This translates into CASSPGGGLGGTQYF. V usage is TRBV7-3 and J usage is TRBJ2-3, with 8 bases aligning to TRBD2. The CDR3 is 15 amino acids. CDR1 SGHTA and CDR2 FQGTGA come from the germline V gene. J lost 9 bases, V lost 5 bases, and 13 bases had no gene match.

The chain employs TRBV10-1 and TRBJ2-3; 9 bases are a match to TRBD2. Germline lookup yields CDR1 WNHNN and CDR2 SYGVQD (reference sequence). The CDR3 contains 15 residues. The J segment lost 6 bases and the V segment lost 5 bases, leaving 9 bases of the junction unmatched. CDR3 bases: TGCGCCAGCAGTCTGACTAGCGGACTCTTCGATACGCAGTATTTT. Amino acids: CASSLTSGLFDTQYF.

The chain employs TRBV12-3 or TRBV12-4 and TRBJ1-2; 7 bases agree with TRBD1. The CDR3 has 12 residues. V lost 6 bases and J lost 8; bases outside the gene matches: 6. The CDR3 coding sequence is TGTGCCAGCAGCCGACAGGGAACGGGCTACACCTTC. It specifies CASSRQGTGYTF.

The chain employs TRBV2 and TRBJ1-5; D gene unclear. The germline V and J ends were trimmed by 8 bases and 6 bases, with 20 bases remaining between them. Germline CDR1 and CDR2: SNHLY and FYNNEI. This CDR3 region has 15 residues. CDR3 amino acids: CASDPGTGNGQPQHF. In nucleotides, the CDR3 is TGTGCCAGCGACCCCGGAACTGGGAACGGTCAGCCCCAGCATTTT.

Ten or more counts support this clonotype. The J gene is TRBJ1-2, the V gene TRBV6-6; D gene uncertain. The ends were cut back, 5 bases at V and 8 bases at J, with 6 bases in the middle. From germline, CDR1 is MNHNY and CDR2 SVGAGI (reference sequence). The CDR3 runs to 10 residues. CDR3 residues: CASSKRGYTF. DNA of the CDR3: TGTGCCAGCAGTAAGCGCGGCTACACCTTC.

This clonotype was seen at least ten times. CDR3 sequence: CASSSPLAGGYNEQFF. As DNA, the CDR3 is TGTGCCAGCAGTAGCCCCTTAGCGGGGGGATACAATGAGCAGTTCTTC. The V and J genes are TRBV6-2 or TRBV6-3 and TRBJ2-1; 10 nucleotides align to TRBD2. CDR1 is MNHEY and CDR2 is SVGEGT in the germline V gene. The CDR3 covers 16 residues. The trim removed 5 bases at V and 4 bases at J, leaving 8 bases unmatched.

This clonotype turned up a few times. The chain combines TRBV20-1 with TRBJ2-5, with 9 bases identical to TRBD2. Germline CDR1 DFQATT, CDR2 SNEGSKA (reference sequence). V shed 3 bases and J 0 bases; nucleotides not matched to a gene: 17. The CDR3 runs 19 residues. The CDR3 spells CSARHPRLAGTPNQETQYF. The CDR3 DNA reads TGCAGTGCTAGGCATCCGAGGCTAGCGGGGACCCCTAACCAAGAGACCCAGTACTTC.

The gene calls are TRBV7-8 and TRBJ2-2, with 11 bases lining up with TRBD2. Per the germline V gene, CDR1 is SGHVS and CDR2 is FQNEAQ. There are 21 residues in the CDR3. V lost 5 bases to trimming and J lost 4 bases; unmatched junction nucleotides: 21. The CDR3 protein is CASSPRQTKLLAGVLTGELFF. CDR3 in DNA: TGTGCCAGCAGCCCAAGACAGACCAAACTACTAGCGGGAGTTCTCACCGGGGAGCTGTTTTTT. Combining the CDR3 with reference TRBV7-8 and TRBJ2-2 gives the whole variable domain GAGVSQSPRYKVAKRGQDVALRCDPISGHVSLFWYQQALGQGPEFLTYFQNEAQLDKSGLPSDRFFAERPEGSVSTLKIQRTQQEDSAVYLCASSPRQTKLLAGVLTGELFFGEGSRLTVL.

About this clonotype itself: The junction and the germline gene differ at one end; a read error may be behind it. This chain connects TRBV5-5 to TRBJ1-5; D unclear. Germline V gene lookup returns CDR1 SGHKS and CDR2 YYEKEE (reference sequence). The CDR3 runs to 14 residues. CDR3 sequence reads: CASSLVVVGQPQHF. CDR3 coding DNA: TGTGCTAGCAGCTTGGTGGTTGTGGGACAGCCCCAGCATTTT.